These 4 T cell receptor beta chains came from one sample sequenced in a study of blood T cell repertoires in COVID-19 (TCRdb year 2020). Library creation used the immunoSEQ multiplex PCR assay. Imported from immuneACCESS, the table was reduced by TCRdb to in-frame sequences with V and J called. These copies leave out some clones; in studies compared against another copy, an unresolved V gene accounts for under half, and the cause of the remainder is not known. The sample table lists roughly 54,000 clones, approximately 91% of them with a count of one. The top ten constitute about 4% of the sample. Specimen: peripheral blood. These TCRs come from a man in his fifties or sixties with acute or convalescent COVID-19.

The rearrangement joins TRBV5-4 to TRBJ2-1, with 12 bases fitting TRBD2. In germline, CDR1 is SGHNT, CDR2 YYREEE (reference sequence). Losses at the gene ends were 4 bases for V and 4 bases for J; bases not matched to a gene: 9. This CDR3 region has 17 residues. The CDR3 spells CASSEAGLAGIYNEQFF. The CDR3 DNA reads TGTGCCAGCAGCGAGGCAGGACTAGCGGGAATATACAATGAGCAGTTCTTC.

This chain connects TRBV3-1 (or the pseudogene TRBV3-2) to TRBJ1-1; the D is unclear. V lost 0 bases to trimming and J lost 0 bases, with 5 bases between them. CDR3 length equals 14 residues. Germline V gene data show CDR1 as LGHDT and CDR2 as YNNKEL (reference sequence). Here the CDR3 reads CASSQEVVNTEAFF. The CDR3 DNA is TGTGCCAGCAGCCAAGAGGTAGTGAACACTGAAGCTTTCTTT.

The chain carries TRBV18 and TRBJ1-6; 7 nucleotides line up with TRBD1. Germline CDR1 reads KGHSH; CDR2 reads LQKENI. V shed 3 bases and J 7 bases; nucleotides not matched to a gene: 3. CDR3 length: 14 amino acids. CDR3 in DNA: TGTGCCAGCTCACCTGGGACAGTGAATTCACCCCTCCACTTT. This encodes CASSPGTVNSPLHF.

This chain uses TRBV13 with TRBJ2-2; tentatively, D is TRBD2 (6 bases). V was cut by 4 bases and J by 4 bases, with 13 bases left in between. This CDR3 has 15 amino acids. The germline V gene encodes CDR1 PRHDT and CDR2 FYEKMQ (reference sequence). CDR3 DNA: TGTGCCAGCAGCTCCCCGGGACTGAGCACCGGGGAGCTGTTTTTT. It specifies CASSSPGLSTGELFF.